The rows below give T cell receptor beta chains drawn from one sample of a study of lymphopenia after photon versus proton radiotherapy. Measured with immunoSEQ multiplex PCR; TCRdb has only the in-frame clones, and not every one. The sample includes approximately 17,000 clones, approximately 91% of them seen just once. This specimen consisted of peripheral blood, obtained from a patient treated with proton-based radiotherapy. The origin of the receptors is a woman aged 60-70 years with cholangiocarcinoma. Some clones in this sample may be carry-over from other donors' samples. Both conserved end residues are trimmed from each CDR3. The D gene is left open where the match is weak.

d_gene: .; j_gene: TRBJ2-4; v_gene: TRBV15; CDR3aa: ATSRGLAKNIQY
d_gene: .; j_gene: TRBJ2-5; v_gene: TRBV10-3; CDR3aa: AIKPLAQEETQY
d_gene: TRBD1; j_gene: TRBJ1-5; v_gene: TRBV30; CDR3aa: AWSPGTGYSNQPQH
d_gene: TRBD1; j_gene: TRBJ1-6; v_gene: TRBV2; CDR3aa: ASSDRGQSPLH
d_gene: TRBD2; j_gene: TRBJ2-1; v_gene: TRBV7-2; CDR3aa: ASSASGTSGSYEQF
d_gene: TRBD1; j_gene: TRBJ1-2; v_gene: TRBV4-3; CDR3aa: ASSRSRTGGYGYT
d_gene: .; j_gene: TRBJ2-7; v_gene: TRBV2; CDR3aa: ASSSLQSYEQY
d_gene: .; j_gene: TRBJ1-2; v_gene: TRBV29-1; CDR3aa: SVVSRGPGYT
d_gene: .; j_gene: TRBJ2-2; v_gene: TRBV7-8; CDR3aa: ASSPGDRVPGELF
d_gene: .; j_gene: TRBJ2-7; v_gene: TRBV15; CDR3aa: ATSRDLRSEQY
d_gene: .; j_gene: TRBJ2-1; v_gene: TRBV6-5; CDR3aa: ASSETTGNEQF
d_gene: TRBD1; j_gene: TRBJ2-1; v_gene: TRBV11-2; CDR3aa: ASSLLGQGGEQF
d_gene: .; j_gene: TRBJ2-3; v_gene: TRBV7-9; CDR3aa: ASSPTGSADTQY
d_gene: .; j_gene: TRBJ2-1; v_gene: TRBV29-1; CDR3aa: SVEKGQGGSYNEQF
d_gene: .; j_gene: TRBJ1-1; v_gene: TRBV11-2; CDR3aa: ASSPGPSPGGTEAF
d_gene: .; j_gene: TRBJ1-5; v_gene: TRBV19; CDR3aa: ATAWGQGYQPQH
d_gene: TRBD1; j_gene: TRBJ1-5; v_gene: TRBV29-1; CDR3aa: SATSGTGINQPQH
d_gene: TRBD1; j_gene: TRBJ2-3; v_gene: TRBV30; CDR3aa: AWKGGTGSTDTQY
d_gene: .; j_gene: TRBJ2-2; v_gene: TRBV27; CDR3aa: AVLSPTGELF
d_gene: .; j_gene: TRBJ2-3; v_gene: TRBV6-5; CDR3aa: ASRQGAGTDTQY
d_gene: TRBD2; j_gene: TRBJ2-2; v_gene: TRBV7-3; CDR3aa: ASSFAGGLAGELF
d_gene: TRBD1; j_gene: TRBJ1-2; v_gene: TRBV27; CDR3aa: ASSLRAGGYYGYT
d_gene: TRBD1; j_gene: TRBJ1-1; v_gene: TRBV4-1; CDR3aa: ASSQEGRGAAGGHTEAF
d_gene: .; j_gene: TRBJ2-7; v_gene: TRBV15; CDR3aa: ATSRGAHYEQY
d_gene: TRBD2; j_gene: TRBJ2-1; v_gene: TRBV4-3; CDR3aa: ASSQVAGVLSYNEQF
d_gene: .; j_gene: TRBJ2-1; v_gene: TRBV4-1; CDR3aa: ASRHQKGTAIVNEQF
d_gene: TRBD1; j_gene: TRBJ1-2; v_gene: TRBV12-5; CDR3aa: ASGLGGTGGNGGYT
d_gene: .; j_gene: TRBJ2-5; v_gene: TRBV10-3; CDR3aa: AISDGLQETQY
d_gene: .; j_gene: TRBJ2-3; v_gene: TRBV5-1; CDR3aa: ASSLGQESDTQY
d_gene: TRBD1; j_gene: TRBJ2-3; v_gene: TRBV27; CDR3aa: ASSFRGRWDTQY
d_gene: TRBD2; j_gene: TRBJ2-1; v_gene: TRBV11-2; CDR3aa: ASSDRGGYNEQF
d_gene: .; j_gene: TRBJ1-1; v_gene: TRBV7-3; CDR3aa: ASSRSENTEAF
d_gene: TRBD2; j_gene: TRBJ2-1; v_gene: TRBV14; CDR3aa: ASSLSLTSGSGNEQF
d_gene: .; j_gene: TRBJ2-1; v_gene: TRBV20-1; CDR3aa: SVAEHNEQF
d_gene: TRBD1; j_gene: TRBJ2-7; v_gene: TRBV18; CDR3aa: ASSPATGAYEQY
d_gene: .; j_gene: TRBJ1-2; v_gene: TRBV11-2; CDR3aa: ASSPDRNYGYT
d_gene: .; j_gene: TRBJ1-1; v_gene: TRBV5-1; CDR3aa: ASGLPEAEAF
d_gene: .; j_gene: TRBJ1-1; v_gene: TRBV30; CDR3aa: AWSVRGGRNTEAF
d_gene: .; j_gene: TRBJ1-2; v_gene: TRBV7-9; CDR3aa: ASSRSDRYYGYT
d_gene: TRBD1; j_gene: TRBJ2-7; v_gene: TRBV29-1; CDR3aa: SARGQFSHEQY
d_gene: .; j_gene: TRBJ2-7; v_gene: TRBV21-1; CDR3aa: ASAFPGTSYEQY
d_gene: .; j_gene: TRBJ2-2; v_gene: TRBV14; CDR3aa: ASSPPGIGAGELF
d_gene: TRBD2; j_gene: TRBJ2-7; v_gene: TRBV29-1; CDR3aa: SVEATAGGYSYEQY
d_gene: .; j_gene: TRBJ2-2; v_gene: TRBV5-1; CDR3aa: ASSLPGGNTGELF
d_gene: TRBD2; j_gene: TRBJ2-7; v_gene: TRBV5-4; CDR3aa: ASSLGGVSYEQY
d_gene: TRBD1; j_gene: TRBJ1-2; v_gene: TRBV5-1; CDR3aa: ASNLVGTGEAGYT
d_gene: .; j_gene: TRBJ1-2; v_gene: TRBV11-2; CDR3aa: ASSSWTYGYT
d_gene: TRBD1; j_gene: TRBJ1-1; v_gene: TRBV19; CDR3aa: ASSTDRAMNTEAF
d_gene: .; j_gene: TRBJ1-2; v_gene: TRBV7-2; CDR3aa: ASSLAGAIGYGYT
d_gene: .; j_gene: TRBJ1-5; v_gene: TRBV6-5; CDR3aa: ASSYDGNQPQH
d_gene: .; j_gene: TRBJ2-1; v_gene: TRBV10-1; CDR3aa: ASSDNLAYDEQF
d_gene: TRBD1; j_gene: TRBJ1-2; v_gene: TRBV5-1; CDR3aa: ASTESDRGNYGYT
d_gene: .; j_gene: TRBJ2-7; v_gene: TRBV5-1; CDR3aa: ASKLGSADEQY
d_gene: .; j_gene: TRBJ2-7; v_gene: TRBV10-3; CDR3aa: ATEPDLSYEQY
d_gene: TRBD1; j_gene: TRBJ2-1; v_gene: TRBV5-1; CDR3aa: ASKYGTGGLVEQF
d_gene: TRBD2; j_gene: .; v_gene: TRBV10-3; CDR3aa: AISEPSSGRGAYEQY
d_gene: .; j_gene: TRBJ1-5; v_gene: TRBV4-3; CDR3aa: ASSQELYTRNQPQH